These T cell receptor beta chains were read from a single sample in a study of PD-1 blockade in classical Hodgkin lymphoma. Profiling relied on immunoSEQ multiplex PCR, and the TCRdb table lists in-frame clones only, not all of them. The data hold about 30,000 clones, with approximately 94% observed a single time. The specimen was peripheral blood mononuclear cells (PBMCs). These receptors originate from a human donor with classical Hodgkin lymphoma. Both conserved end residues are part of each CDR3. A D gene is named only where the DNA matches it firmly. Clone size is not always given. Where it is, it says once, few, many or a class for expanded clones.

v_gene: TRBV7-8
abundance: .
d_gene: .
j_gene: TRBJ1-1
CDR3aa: CASSSDLRLDTEAFF
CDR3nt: TGTGCCAGCAGCTCGGACCTAAGACTGGACACTGAAGCTTTCTTT

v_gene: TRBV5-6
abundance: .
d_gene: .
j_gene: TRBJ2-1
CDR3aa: CASSFVISSYNEQFF
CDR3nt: TGTGCCAGCAGCTTCGTCATCAGCTCCTACAATGAGCAGTTCTTC

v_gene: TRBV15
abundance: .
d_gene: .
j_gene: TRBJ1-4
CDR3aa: CATSSPGGVGEKLFF
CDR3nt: TGTGCCACCAGCTCCCCGGGGGGGGTCGGTGAAAAACTGTTTTTT

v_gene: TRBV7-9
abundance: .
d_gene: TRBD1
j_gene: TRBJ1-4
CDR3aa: CASSLDDRGRGEKLFF
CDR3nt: TGTGCCAGCAGCTTAGATGACAGGGGGCGCGGTGAAAAACTGTTTTTT

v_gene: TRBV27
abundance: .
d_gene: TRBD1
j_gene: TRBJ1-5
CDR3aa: CASSSIEGAGQPQHF
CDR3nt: TGTGCCAGCAGCTCGATTGAGGGGGCCGGTCAGCCCCAGCATTTT

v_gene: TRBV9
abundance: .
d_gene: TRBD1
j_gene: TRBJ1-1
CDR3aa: CASSMDRATEAFF
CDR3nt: TGTGCCAGCAGCATGGACAGGGCCACTGAAGCTTTCTTT

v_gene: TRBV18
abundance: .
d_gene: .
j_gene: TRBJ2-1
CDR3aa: CASSPGLADEQFF
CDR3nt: TGTGCCAGCTCCCCGGGACTGGCTGATGAGCAGTTCTTC

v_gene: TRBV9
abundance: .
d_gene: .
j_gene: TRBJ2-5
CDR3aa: CASSPASAGTQYF
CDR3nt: TGTGCCAGCAGCCCCGCGTCAGCGGGGACCCAGTACTTC

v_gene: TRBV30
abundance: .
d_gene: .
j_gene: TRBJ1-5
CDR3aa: CAWSDRVNQPQHF
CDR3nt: TGTGCCTGGAGTGATCGGGTTAATCAGCCCCAGCATTTT

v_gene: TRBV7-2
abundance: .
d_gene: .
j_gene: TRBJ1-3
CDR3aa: CASSSGGSRGLRNTIYF
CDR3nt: TGTGCCAGCAGCTCTGGTGGGAGTCGAGGGCTGCGAAACACCATATATTTT

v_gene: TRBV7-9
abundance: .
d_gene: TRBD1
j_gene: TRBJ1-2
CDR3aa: CASSLGTGGALNYGYTF
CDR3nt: TGTGCCAGCAGCTTAGGGACAGGGGGCGCATTGAACTATGGCTACACCTTC

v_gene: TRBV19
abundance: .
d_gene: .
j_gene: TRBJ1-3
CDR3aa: CASSIEAGSGNTIYF
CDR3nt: TGTGCCAGTAGTATAGAAGCAGGATCTGGAAACACCATATATTTT

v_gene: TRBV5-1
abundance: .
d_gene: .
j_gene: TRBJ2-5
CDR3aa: CASSLKSAVETQYF
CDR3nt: TGCGCCAGCAGCTTGAAATCAGCGGTGGAGACCCAGTACTTC

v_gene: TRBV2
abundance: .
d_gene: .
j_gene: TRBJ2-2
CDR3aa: CASLTGTVNTGELFF
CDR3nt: TGTGCCAGTCTGACCGGGACGGTGAACACCGGGGAGCTGTTTTTT

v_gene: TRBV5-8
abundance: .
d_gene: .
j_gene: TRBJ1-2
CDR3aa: CASSWTDGGSNYGYTF
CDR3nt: TGTGCCAGCAGTTGGACGGATGGGGGATCTAACTATGGCTACACCTTC

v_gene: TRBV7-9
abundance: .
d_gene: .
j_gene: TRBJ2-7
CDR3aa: CASSLTGSTYEQYF
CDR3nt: TGTGCCAGCAGCCTAACCGGGTCTACCTACGAGCAGTACTTC

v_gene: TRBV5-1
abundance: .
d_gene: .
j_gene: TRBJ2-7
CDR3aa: CASSLVPGTYEQYF
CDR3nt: TGCGCCAGCAGCTTGGTCCCAGGGACCTACGAGCAGTACTTC

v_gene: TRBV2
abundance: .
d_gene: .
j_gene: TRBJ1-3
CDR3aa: CASSFPFSGNTIYF
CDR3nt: TGTGCCAGCAGTTTCCCCTTCTCTGGAAACACCATATATTTT

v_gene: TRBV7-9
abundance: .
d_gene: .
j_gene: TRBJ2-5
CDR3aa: CASSLVAWGETQYF
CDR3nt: TGTGCCAGCAGCTTAGTCGCGTGGGGGGAGACCCAGTACTTC

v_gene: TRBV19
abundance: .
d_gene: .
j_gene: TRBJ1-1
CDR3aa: CASSSTLGGEAFF
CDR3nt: TGTGCCAGTAGTTCGACATTGGGGGGTGAAGCTTTCTTT

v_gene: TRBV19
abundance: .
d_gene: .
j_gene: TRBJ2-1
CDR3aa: CASTPGVARYNEQFF
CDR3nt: TGTGCCAGTACCCCTGGGGTAGCGCGGTACAATGAGCAGTTCTTC

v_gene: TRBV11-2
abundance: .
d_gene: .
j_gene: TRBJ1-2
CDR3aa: CASSLMRGAHGYTF
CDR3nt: TGTGCCAGCAGCTTAATGCGGGGCGCACATGGCTACACCTTC

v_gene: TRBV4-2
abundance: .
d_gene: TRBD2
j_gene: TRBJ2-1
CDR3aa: CASSPGLAVNNEQFF
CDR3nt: TGTGCCAGCAGCCCGGGACTAGCGGTAAACAATGAGCAGTTCTTC

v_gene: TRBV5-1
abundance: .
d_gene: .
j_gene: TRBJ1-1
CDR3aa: CASSSEQGWNTEAFF
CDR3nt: TGCGCCAGCAGCTCCGAACAGGGCTGGAACACTGAAGCTTTCTTT

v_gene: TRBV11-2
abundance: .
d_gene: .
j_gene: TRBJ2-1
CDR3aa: CASSPAYNEQFF
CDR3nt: TGTGCCAGCAGCCCGGCTTACAATGAGCAGTTCTTC

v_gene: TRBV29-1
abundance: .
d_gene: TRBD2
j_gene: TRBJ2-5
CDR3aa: CSVVGDPLAGGAETQYF
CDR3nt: TGCAGCGTCGTCGGGGACCCCCTCGCCGGGGGGGCAGAGACCCAGTACTTC

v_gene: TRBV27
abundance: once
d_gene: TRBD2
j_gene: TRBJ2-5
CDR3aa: CASSSLAGVETQYF
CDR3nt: TGTGCCAGCAGTTCCCTAGCGGGAGTAGAGACCCAGTACTTC

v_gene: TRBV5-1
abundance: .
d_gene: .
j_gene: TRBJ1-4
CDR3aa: CASSLDGEKLFF
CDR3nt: TGCGCCAGCAGCTTGGACGGGGAAAAACTGTTTTTT

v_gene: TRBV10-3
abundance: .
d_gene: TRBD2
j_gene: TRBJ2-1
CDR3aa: CAISESFGGRAYNEQFF
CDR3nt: TGTGCCATCAGTGAGTCCTTTGGAGGGAGGGCCTACAATGAGCAGTTCTTC

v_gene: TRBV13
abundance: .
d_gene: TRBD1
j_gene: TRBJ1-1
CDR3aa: CASSLGRTGGLNTEAFF
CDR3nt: TGTGCCAGCAGCTTAGGAAGGACAGGAGGGCTGAACACTGAAGCTTTCTTT